This T cell receptor beta chain was identified in a study of patients and donors after allogeneic stem cell transplantation. The CDR3 totals 11 residues. Trimming pared 0 bases from V and 7 bases from J, leaving 7 bases between. CDR1 and CDR2 (germline): GTSNPN, SVGIG (reference sequence). TCRdb processed the RT-PCR reads anew with MiXCR; each CDR3 protein has one entry. The sample carries approximately 210,000 distinct CDR3 sequences, approximately 41% recorded once. V usage is TRBV30 and J usage is TRBJ2-7; D gene ambiguous. The receptor comes from a human donor who was either an allogeneic HSCT recipient or a stem cell or donor lymphocyte infusion donor (not recorded which). It is not recorded whose cells these are; they may come from a transplant donor. The sequencing sample was made of blood, either unsorted or a sorted T cell fraction (not recorded which). CDR3 coding DNA: TGTGCCTGGAGTGTGGCGAATGAGCAGTACTTC. It specifies CAWSVANEQYF.